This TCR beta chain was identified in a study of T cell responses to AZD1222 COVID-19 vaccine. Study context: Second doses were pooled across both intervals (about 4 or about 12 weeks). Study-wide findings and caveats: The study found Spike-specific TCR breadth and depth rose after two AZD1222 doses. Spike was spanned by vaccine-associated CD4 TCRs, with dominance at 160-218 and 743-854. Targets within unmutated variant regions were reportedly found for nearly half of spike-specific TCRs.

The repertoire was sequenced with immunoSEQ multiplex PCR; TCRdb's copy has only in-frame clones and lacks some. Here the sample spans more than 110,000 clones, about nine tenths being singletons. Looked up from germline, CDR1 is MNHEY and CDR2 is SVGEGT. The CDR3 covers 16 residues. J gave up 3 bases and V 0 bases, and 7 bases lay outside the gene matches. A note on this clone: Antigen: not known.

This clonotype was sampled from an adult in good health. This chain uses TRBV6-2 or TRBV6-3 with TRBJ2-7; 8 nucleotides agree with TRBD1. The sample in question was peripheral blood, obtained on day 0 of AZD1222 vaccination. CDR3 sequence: CASSYSGTGGVYEQYF. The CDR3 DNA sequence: TGTGCCAGCAGTTACTCCGGGACAGGCGGGGTCTACGAGCAGTACTTC.